This T cell receptor beta chain emerged from a study of blood T cell repertoires in COVID-19. As for the study in general: Acute-phase and convalescent COVID-19 samples originated in the United States, Italy and Spain.

A few counts support this clone. In the original analysis: Quantification of nucleated cells was approximated via reference gene primer amplification. Clones were sequenced by immunoSEQ multiplex PCR, and TCRdb holds only the in-frame ones, with some missing. V and J calls plus clone size are reproduced from that table; the DNA served to infer D and trimming. The sample contains roughly 90,000 clones, around 85% of which appear only once. This receptor was identified in a woman of 80 years or more with active or convalescent COVID-19. Sequenced material: peripheral blood.

CDR3 amino acids: CASSLAWGQGLSRLGEQYF. The CDR3 DNA reads as TGCGCCAGCAGCTTGGCCTGGGGACAGGGCCTGTCACGTTTGGGCGAGCAGTACTTC. This chain connects TRBV5-1 to TRBJ2-7; 9 bases are shared with TRBD1. The V gene's germline CDR1 is SGHRS and CDR2 YFSETQ. The CDR3 is made up of 19 amino acids. Trimming cost V 0 bases and J 6 bases; bases outside gene matches: 19.